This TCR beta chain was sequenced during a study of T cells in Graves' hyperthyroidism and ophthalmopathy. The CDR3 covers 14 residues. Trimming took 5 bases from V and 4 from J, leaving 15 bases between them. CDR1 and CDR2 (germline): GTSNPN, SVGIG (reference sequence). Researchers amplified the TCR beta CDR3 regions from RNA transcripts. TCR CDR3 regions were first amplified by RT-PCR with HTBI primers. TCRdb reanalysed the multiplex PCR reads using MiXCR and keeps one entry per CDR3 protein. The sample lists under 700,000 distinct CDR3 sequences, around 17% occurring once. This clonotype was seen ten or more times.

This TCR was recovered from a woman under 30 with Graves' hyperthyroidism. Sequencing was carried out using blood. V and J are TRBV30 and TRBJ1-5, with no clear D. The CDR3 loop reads CAWGVGIGNQPQHF. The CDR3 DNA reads TGTGCCTGGGGGGTCGGGATCGGAAATCAGCCCCAGCATTTT.